The 9 T cell receptor beta chains presented below share a single source sample, sequenced in a study of regulatory T cells in long-lasting Graves disease. Time point of the sample: persistent/refractory GD, antithyroid drugs over 5 years with positive TRAb. Preparation of the TCR library used RNA extracted from PBMCs. Building of the TCR beta libraries involved iRepertoire HTBI primers and Arm-PCR of CDR3 regions. TCRdb used MiXCR to reprocess the multiplex PCR reads, holding one entry per CDR3 protein. The table has about 470,000 distinct CDR3 sequences, roughly 21% seen once; the top ten hold 7.1%. Source: peripheral blood mononuclear cells (PBMCs), taken when the disease was refractory, from a patient treated with antithyroid drugs. These receptors all come from a female donor with Graves disease.

This clonotype was detected ten times or more. The chain joins TRBV28 to TRBJ1-2; TRBD1 is a possible D gene (5 bases). CDR1 and CDR2 from the germline V gene are MDHEN and SYDVKM. The CDR3 is 13 amino acids. Between the trimmed V and J ends, which lost 2 bases and 7 bases, there was a span of 11 bases. CDR3 amino acids: CASSLGFRAGYTF. The CDR3 DNA reads TGTGCCAGCAGTTTAGGGTTCAGGGCTGGCTACACCTTC.

This chain connects TRBV12-3 or TRBV12-4 to TRBJ2-2; D gene uncertain. The ends were cut back, 8 bases at V and 3 bases at J, with 10 bases in the middle. The CDR3 is made up of 13 amino acids. CDR3 sequence (DNA): TGTGCCAGCGGAAACAGTTACACCGGGGAGCTGTTTTTT. Residues: CASGNSYTGELFF.

With respect to this clonotype: It may be a read error: a sequence one base away is much more abundant. The V call is TRBV3-1, the J call TRBJ1-2, with unresolved D. CDR3 length equals 12 residues. CDR1 and CDR2 from the germline V gene are LGHDT and YNNKEL (reference sequence). CDR3 DNA sequence: TGTGCCGGCAGACATTCAATGGGAGGCTACACCTTC. It specifies CAGRHSMGGYTF.

The chain carries TRBV20-1 and TRBJ1-2, with 10 bases fitting TRBD1. CDR3 size: 13 residues. Trimming cost V 5 bases and J 4 bases; bases outside gene matches: 4. Germline-derived CDR1 and CDR2 are DFQATT and SNEGSKA (reference sequence). The CDR3 nucleotides read TGCAGTGCTCGGACAGGGGGTATCTATGGCTACACCTTC. This codes for CSARTGGIYGYTF.

This clonotype was detected once. The rearrangement uses TRBV18 and TRBJ2-5; no reliable D call. V shed 3 bases and J shed 3 bases, with 14 bases lying between them. Germline CDR1 reads KGHSH; CDR2 reads LQKENI. This CDR3 contains 15 residues. The CDR3 protein is CASSPRASFEETQYF. CDR3 sequence (DNA): TGTGCCAGCTCACCCCGTGCGAGTTTTGAAGAGACCCAGTACTTC.

This clonotype was counted between two and nine times. The chain is built from TRBV7-2 and TRBJ2-1; D gene ambiguous. The CDR3 extends over 14 amino acids. Trimming removed 0 bases at V and 4 bases at J, with 7 bases between. Germline assignment: CDR1 SGHTA and CDR2 FQGNSA. Here the CDR3 reads CASSLALGYNEQFF. DNA for the CDR3: TGTGCCAGCAGCTTAGCGCTGGGTTACAATGAGCAGTTCTTC.

This clonotype was counted a few times. A much more abundant neighbour one base away suggests this may be a read error. The CDR3 end shows no conserved phenylalanine or tryptophan, and so a read error is likely. This chain links TRBV7-3 with TRBJ2-5, with TRBD1 matching over 12 bases. Germline-derived CDR1 and CDR2 are SGHTA and FQGTGA. The CDR3 consists of 16 residues. The junction had 8 bases not matched to a gene; V was cut back by 4 bases and J by 5 bases. CDR3 DNA: TGTGCCAGCAGCTCGTCGGGACAGGGGGCATGGGAGACCCAGTACTCC. Translated, it gives CASSSSGQGAWETQYS.

This chain uses TRBV20-1 with TRBJ1-2; D not certain. The V end lost 0 bases, the J end lost 3 bases, and 11 bases lay between the germline ends. Germline CDR1 DFQATT, CDR2 SNEGSKA (reference sequence). The CDR3 runs 14 residues. In nucleotides, the CDR3 is TGCAGTGCTAGAGATTTACGGCGGGACTATGGCTACACCTTC. Translation gives CSARDLRRDYGYTF.

CDR3 sequence reads: CASMEFANTGELFF. The CDR3 DNA reads TGTGCCAGTATGGAGTTCGCGAACACCGGGGAGCTGTTTTTT. The chain is built from TRBV19 and TRBJ2-2, with unresolved D. The CDR3 contains 14 residues. Trimming left V 7 bases short and J 0 bases short, with 9 bases between. Per the germline V gene, CDR1 is LNHDA and CDR2 is SQIVND (reference sequence).